A selection of T cell receptor beta chains follows, all from one sample in a study of blood T cells in healthy people across ages. In TCRdb, the 5' RACE reads were re-called with MiXCR into one record per CDR3 protein. The repertoire includes approximately 850,000 distinct CDR3 sequences, 58% of them detected once, and about 20% sits in the top ten. The sample comprised blood. These receptors originate from a man aged 25-45 years in good health. Each CDR3 is given with its conserved first and last residue.

v_gene	j_gene	CDR3aa
TRBV6-1	TRBJ1-4	CASGNRGSNEKLFF
TRBV7-8	TRBJ2-7	CASSSPGTGQPYEQYF
TRBV9	TRBJ1-1	CASSGDTEAFF
TRBV7-2	TRBJ2-7	CASSPTSGNSYEQYF
TRBV7-2	TRBJ2-3	CASSTRGPTDTQYF
TRBV7-9	TRBJ2-7	CASSLHTGPDYEQYF
TRBV6-1	TRBJ2-7	CASNDPGHPSSYEQYF
TRBV5-5	NA	CASSRGLWETQYF
TRBV20-1	TRBJ1-2	CSARAGQGRGYTF
TRBV7-9	TRBJ2-1	CASNSRRSPSGDRNEQFF
TRBV6-2/TRBV6-3	TRBJ2-2	CASSYLIQGPGELFF
TRBV5-1	TRBJ2-2	CASSPRLAGGSAGELFF
TRBV20-1	TRBJ2-5	CSAREYGSDTETQYF
TRBV6-2/TRBV6-3	NA	CASSSPITVASYEQYF
TRBV12-3/TRBV12-4	TRBJ2-2	CASSPSGDRNTGELFF
TRBV10-3	TRBJ2-5	CAIATGMIAYQETQYF
TRBV5-4	NA	CASSAGGGASNYEQYF
TRBV27	TRBJ2-7	CASRSRQAPYEQYF
TRBV6-5	NA	CASSFRWQQETQYF
TRBV5-1	TRBJ1-4	CASSLAGTVREKLFF
TRBV7-2	TRBJ2-3	CASSLMASGNTDTQYF
TRBV5-1	TRBJ2-5	CASSLMTGVKETQYF
TRBV3-1	TRBJ2-5	CASSQESRWGEQYF
TRBV4-2	TRBJ2-1	CASSQVGPGETQFF
TRBV27	NA	CASSSRDRANEQYF
TRBV20-1	TRBJ2-5	CSANDYGTSGSRTEQYF
TRBV6-2/TRBV6-3	TRBJ2-6	CASSSASVSGANVLTF
TRBV20-1	TRBJ2-7	CSARVQAGGKGYEQYF
TRBV20-1	TRBJ2-1	CSSLPQRSPSYNEQFF
TRBV20-1	TRBJ1-5	CSARAGGSNQPQHF
TRBV20-1	TRBJ2-1	CSARDYYRDNGQFF
TRBV7-2	TRBJ2-5	CASSWGQRQETQYF
TRBV9	TRBJ2-3	CASSVAGRGAETFHTQYF
TRBV29-1	TRBJ2-5	CSVVLGSQETQYF
TRBV2	TRBJ2-7	CASSEMGVSYEQYF
TRBV28	TRBJ2-7	CASSVGERYEQYF
TRBV20-1	TRBJ1-4	CSALAATNEKLFF
TRBV12-3/TRBV12-4	TRBJ1-2	CASSLVEGGNYGYTF
TRBV7-9	TRBJ1-6	CASSLGNLADVFGPGSTPLHF
TRBV11-2	TRBJ2-7	CASSRGGNSYEQYF
TRBV29-1	TRBJ1-5	CSAGGGLNQPQHF
TRBV25-1	TRBJ2-3	CASINEGITDTQYF
TRBV7-3	TRBJ2-1	CASSPKTLAGGYNEQFF
TRBV20-1	TRBJ2-1	CSALPGLAPSYNEQFF
TRBV7-9	TRBJ2-7	CASSQQGAETEQYF
TRBV2	TRBJ2-4	CASSENIQYF
TRBV24-1	TRBJ2-3	CATSELPGGGTDTQYF
TRBV29-1	TRBJ2-1	CSVDTIGEQFF